This entry features one TCR beta chain sequence. What it binds is not known. These data are taken from a study of shared clonotypes between healthy human individuals. Overall study: Three CD4 naive, three CD4 memory, two CD8 naive and one CD8 memory plate were used per donor. Regarding the study as a whole: Investigators collected only blood, and repertoires in tissues likely differ.

The CDR3 runs to 16 residues. Trimming stripped 4 bases from V and 10 bases from J, with 21 bases between. Germline CDR1 SGHDT, CDR2 YYEEEE. Sorted-subset replicate PCRs used about 0.2 ug DNA, approximately 33,000 T cell genomes. In the authors' workflow: Filtering was not the same, since immunoSEQ gave junction-only sequences without quality scores. Here immunoSEQ multiplex PCR was the method, and the copy in TCRdb shows in-frame clones only, minus some. Clone size and V and J calls were adopted from that table, with D and trimming inferred from the DNA. The data show nearly 1 million clones, over 60% seen once.

The source is a man between 18 and 35 years old in good health. The chain carries TRBV5-6 and TRBJ1-6; tentatively, D is TRBD1 (5 bases). Sequencing was performed on memory CD4+ T cells sorted from blood. Described subset: CD45RA-negative fraction. CDR3 sequence (DNA): TGTGCCAGCAGCCCCGCGGGGGTGGGGTTTTGGTCACCCCTCCACTTT. Translating gives CASSPAGVGFWSPLHF.